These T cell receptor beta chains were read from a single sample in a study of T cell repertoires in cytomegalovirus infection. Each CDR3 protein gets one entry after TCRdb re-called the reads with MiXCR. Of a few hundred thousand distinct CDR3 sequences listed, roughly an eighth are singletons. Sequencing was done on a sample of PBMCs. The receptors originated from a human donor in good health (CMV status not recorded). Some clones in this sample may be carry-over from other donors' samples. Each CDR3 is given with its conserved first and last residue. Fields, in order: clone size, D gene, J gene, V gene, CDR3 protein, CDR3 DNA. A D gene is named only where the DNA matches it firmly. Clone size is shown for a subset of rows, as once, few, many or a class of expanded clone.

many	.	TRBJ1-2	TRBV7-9	CASSSPWTERNYGYTF	TGTGCCAGCAGCTCCCCCTGGACAGAAAGAAACTATGGCTACACCTTC
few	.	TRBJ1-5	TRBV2	CASSTSGLSISGNQPQHF	TGTGCCAGCAGTACCTCTGGGCTATCTATTAGCGGCAATCAGCCCCAGCATTTT
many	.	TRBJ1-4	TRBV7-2	CASSMPAGRGEKLFF	TGTGCCAGCAGCATGCCCGCAGGGCGGGGTGAAAAACTGTTTTTT
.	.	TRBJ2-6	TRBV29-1	CSVDGLSSGANVLTF	TGCAGCGTTGATGGTCTGAGCTCTGGGGCCAACGTCCTGACTTTC
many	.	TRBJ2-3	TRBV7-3	CASSLTQDTQYF	TGTGCCAGCAGCTTAACGCAAGATACGCAGTATTTT
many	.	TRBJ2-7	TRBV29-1	CSAATTAFSYEQYF	TGCAGCGCGGCTACGACAGCCTTTTCCTACGAGCAGTACTTC
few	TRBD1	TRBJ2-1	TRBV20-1	CSATSQTGVSEQFF	TGCAGTGCCACCAGCCAAACAGGGGTTAGTGAGCAGTTCTTC
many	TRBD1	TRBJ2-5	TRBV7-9	CASSPWTGQETQYF	TGTGCCAGCAGCCCTTGGACAGGGCAAGAGACCCAGTACTTC
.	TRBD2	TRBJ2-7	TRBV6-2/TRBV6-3	CASSKGPGTSGFSYEQYF	TGTGCCAGCAGTAAGGGGCCCGGGACTAGCGGGTTTTCCTACGAGCAGTACTTC
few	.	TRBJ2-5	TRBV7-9	CASSSGTRVEETQYF	TGTGCCAGCAGCTCCGGGACGCGGGTTGAAGAGACCCAGTACTTC
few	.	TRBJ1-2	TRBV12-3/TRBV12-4	CASRLNDRAGYTF	TGTGCCAGCAGGTTAAATGACAGAGCTGGCTACACCTTC
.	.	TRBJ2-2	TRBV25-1	CASSEFGLSTGELFF	TGTGCCAGCAGTGAATTCGGACTAAGCACCGGGGAGCTGTTTTTT
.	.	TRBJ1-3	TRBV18	CASSPPSGNTIYF	TGTGCCAGCTCACCGCCCTCTGGAAACACCATATATTTT
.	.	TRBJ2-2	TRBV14	CASSQNEECFF	TGTGCCAGCAGCCAAAATGAAGAGTGTTTTTTT
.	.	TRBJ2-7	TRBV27	CASRQAWTVVYEQYF	TGTGCCAGCAGACAGGCCTGGACAGTGGTCTACGAGCAGTACTTC
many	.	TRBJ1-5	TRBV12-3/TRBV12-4	CASSWTTGGNQPQHF	TGTGCCAGCAGTTGGACCACGGGAGGCAATCAGCCCCAGCATTTT
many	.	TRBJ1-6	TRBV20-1	CSARPDPGGPLHF	TGCAGTGCTAGACCGGACCCCGGGGGACCCCTCCACTTT
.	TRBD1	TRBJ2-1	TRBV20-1	CSAFGDRGSNEQFF	TGCAGTGCTTTTGGAGACAGGGGTTCAAATGAGCAGTTCTTC
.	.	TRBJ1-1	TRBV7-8	CASLQFGGTEAFF	TGTGCCAGCTTACAGTTTGGGGGTACTGAAGCTTTCTTT
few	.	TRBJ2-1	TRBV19	CASSIPQGNYNEQFF	TGTGCCAGTAGTATTCCACAGGGAAACTACAATGAGCAGTTCTTC
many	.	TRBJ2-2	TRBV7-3	CASRGGRNTGELFF	TGTGCCAGCAGAGGGGGGCGGAACACCGGGGAGCTGTTTTTT
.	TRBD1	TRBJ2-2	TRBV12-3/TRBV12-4	CASSFFAGGTGELFF	TGTGCCAGCAGTTTTTTCGCAGGGGGCACCGGGGAGCTGTTTTTT
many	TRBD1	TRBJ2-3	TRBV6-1	CASRPDRVDTQYF	TGTGCCAGCAGGCCCGACAGGGTAGATACGCAGTATTTT
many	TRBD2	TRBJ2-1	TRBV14	CASSHLGRTFDEQFF	TGTGCCAGCAGCCACCTCGGGAGGACCTTCGATGAGCAGTTCTTC
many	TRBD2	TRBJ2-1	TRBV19	CASSLTGLADSSYNEQFF	TGTGCCAGTAGTTTGACAGGACTAGCGGACAGCTCCTACAATGAGCAGTTCTTC
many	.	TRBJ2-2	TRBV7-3	CASSLWPATTGTGELFF	TGTGCCAGCAGCTTATGGCCCGCAACCACTGGCACCGGGGAGCTGTTTTTT
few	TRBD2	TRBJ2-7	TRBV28	CASSLTRGRTTSAAYEQYF	TGTGCCAGCAGTCTAACAAGGGGTAGAACCACTAGCGCTGCCTACGAGCAGTACTTC
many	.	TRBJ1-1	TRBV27	CASSSGQVNTEAFF	TGTGCCAGCAGTTCGGGGCAGGTGAACACTGAAGCTTTCTTT
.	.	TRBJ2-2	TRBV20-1	CSARPYEGGNTGELFF	TGCAGTGCTCGACCCTACGAGGGGGGTAACACCGGGGAGCTGTTTTTT
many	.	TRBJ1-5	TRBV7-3	CASSLLGPDQPQHF	TGTGCCAGCAGCTTGCTGGGGCCCGATCAGCCCCAGCATTTT
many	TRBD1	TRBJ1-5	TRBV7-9	CASSWTGGYELEPQHF	TGTGCCAGCAGCTGGACAGGGGGCTATGAATTGGAGCCCCAGCATTTT
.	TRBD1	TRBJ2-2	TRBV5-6	CASSRQGVPFELFF	TGTGCCAGCAGCAGACAGGGAGTTCCCTTCGAGCTGTTTTTT
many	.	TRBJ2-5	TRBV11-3	CASSGSIQETQYF	TGTGCCAGCAGTGGAAGCATACAAGAGACCCAGTACTTC
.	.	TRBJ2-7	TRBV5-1	CASSPVAGNNYEQYF	TGCGCCAGCAGCCCGGTGGCAGGGAACAACTACGAGCAGTACTTC
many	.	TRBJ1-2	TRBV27	CASSPTPTPNYGYTF	TGTGCCAGCAGTCCCACCCCGACACCAAACTATGGCTACACCTTC
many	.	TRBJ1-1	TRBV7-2	CASSLAGPMNTEAFF	TGTGCCAGCAGCTTAGCGGGGCCTATGAACACTGAAGCTTTCTTT
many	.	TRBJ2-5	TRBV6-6	CASSYSALAGETQYF	TGTGCCAGCAGTTACTCAGCCCTGGCGGGGGAGACCCAGTACTTC
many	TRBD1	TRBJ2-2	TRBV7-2	CASSYPGQGASGELFF	TGTGCCAGCAGCTACCCGGGACAGGGGGCCTCCGGGGAGCTGTTTTTT
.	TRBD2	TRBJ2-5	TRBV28	CASSLGLAGVETQYF	TGTGCCAGCAGTTTAGGGCTAGCGGGAGTCGAGACCCAGTACTTC
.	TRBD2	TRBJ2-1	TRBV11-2	CASSLGRGGDGNEQFF	TGTGCCAGCAGCTTAGGGCGGGGGGGGGACGGCAATGAGCAGTTCTTC
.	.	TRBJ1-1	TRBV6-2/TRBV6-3	CASSYSRTDNTEAFF	TGTGCCAGCAGTTACTCCCGGACAGATAACACTGAAGCTTTCTTT